The clone carrying this T cell receptor beta chain was detected many times. The antigen remains unidentified. Time point meaning: persistent/refractory GD, antithyroid drugs over 5 years with positive TRAb. PBMCs were the source of the RNA used for TCR sequencing. The CDR3 is 15 residues long. V lost 6 bases and J lost 4, with 18 bases in between. Germline CDR1 and CDR2: SNHLY and FYNNEI. Building of the TCR beta libraries involved iRepertoire HTBI primers and Arm-PCR of CDR3 regions. Via MiXCR, TCRdb re-called the multiplex PCR reads, giving one row per CDR3 protein. The data show 300,000 to 400,000 distinct CDR3 sequences, with roughly 21% seen just once and 29% held by the top ten. The entry originates in a study of regulatory T cells in long-lasting Graves disease. Study overall: The definition of persistent Graves' disease was over 5 years of antithyroid drugs with positive TSH receptor antibodies. Study results and limitations: Fewer public clonotypes were shared by new patients (over 950) than by persistent patients (2,741). A reduction in accuracy may have resulted from the small sample size.

The sequences come from peripheral blood mononuclear cells (PBMCs), collected when the disease was refractory, from a patient treated with antithyroid drugs. This clonotype was sampled from a female donor with Graves disease. The V call is TRBV2, the J call TRBJ2-5; TRBD1 might be the D (5 bases). The CDR3 sequence: CASRAFTGTGETQYF. The CDR3 DNA follows: TGTGCCAGCAGGGCTTTTACAGGCACGGGAGAGACCCAGTACTTC.